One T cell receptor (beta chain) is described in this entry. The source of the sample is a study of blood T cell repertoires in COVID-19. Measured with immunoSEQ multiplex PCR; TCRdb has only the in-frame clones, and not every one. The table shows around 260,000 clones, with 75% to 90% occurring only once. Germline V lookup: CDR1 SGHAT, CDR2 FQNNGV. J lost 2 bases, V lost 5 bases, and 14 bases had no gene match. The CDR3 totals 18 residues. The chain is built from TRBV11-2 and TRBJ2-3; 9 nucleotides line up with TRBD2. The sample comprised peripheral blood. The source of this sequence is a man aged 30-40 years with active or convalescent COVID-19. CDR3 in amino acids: CASSPGWVGGGATDTQYF. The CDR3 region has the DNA TGTGCCAGCAGCCCAGGATGGGTTGGCGGGGGGGCCACAGATACGCAGTATTTT.